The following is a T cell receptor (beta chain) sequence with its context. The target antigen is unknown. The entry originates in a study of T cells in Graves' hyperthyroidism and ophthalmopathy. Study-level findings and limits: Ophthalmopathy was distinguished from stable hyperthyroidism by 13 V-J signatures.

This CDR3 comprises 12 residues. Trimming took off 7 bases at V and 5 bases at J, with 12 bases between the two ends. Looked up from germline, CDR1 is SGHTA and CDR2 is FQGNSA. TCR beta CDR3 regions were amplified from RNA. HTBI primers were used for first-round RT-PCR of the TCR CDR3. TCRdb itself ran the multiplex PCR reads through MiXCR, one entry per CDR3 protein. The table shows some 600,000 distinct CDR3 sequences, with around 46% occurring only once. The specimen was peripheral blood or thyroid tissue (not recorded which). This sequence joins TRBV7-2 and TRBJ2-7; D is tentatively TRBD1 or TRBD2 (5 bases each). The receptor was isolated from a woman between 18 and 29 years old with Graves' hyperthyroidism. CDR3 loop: CASMRGDHEQYF. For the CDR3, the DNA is TGTGCCAGCATGCGAGGGGACCACGAGCAGTACTTC.